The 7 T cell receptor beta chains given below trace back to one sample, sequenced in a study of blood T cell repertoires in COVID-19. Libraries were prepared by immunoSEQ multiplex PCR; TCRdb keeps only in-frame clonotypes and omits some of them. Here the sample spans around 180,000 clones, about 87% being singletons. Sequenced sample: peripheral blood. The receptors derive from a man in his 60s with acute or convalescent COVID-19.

The CDR3 spells CASSPDPDLPQHF. CDR3 DNA: TGTGCCAGCAGTCCCGACCCTGACTTACCCCAGCATTTT. V gene TRBV12-3 or TRBV12-4 combines with J gene TRBJ1-5; no clear D. V was pared by 5 bases and J by 10 bases, with 15 bases between. This CDR3 contains 13 residues.

The CDR3 sequence is CASSLSTGVGSYNSPLHF. CDR3 nucleotides: TGTGCCAGCAGCTTGTCGACAGGGGTGGGCTCCTATAATTCACCCCTCCACTTT. The rearrangement links TRBV5-6 to TRBJ1-6, with TRBD1 matching over 8 bases. Germline CDR1 SGHDT, CDR2 YYEEEE. V was clipped by 1 base and J by 0 bases; unmatched bases: 6. This CDR3 spans 18 amino acids.

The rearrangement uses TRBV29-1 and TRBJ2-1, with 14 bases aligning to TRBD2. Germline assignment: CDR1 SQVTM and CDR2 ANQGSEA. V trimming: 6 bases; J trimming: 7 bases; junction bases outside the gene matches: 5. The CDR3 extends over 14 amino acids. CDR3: CSVGTSGGPNEQFF. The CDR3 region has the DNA TGCAGCGTCGGGACTAGCGGGGGCCCGAATGAGCAGTTCTTC.

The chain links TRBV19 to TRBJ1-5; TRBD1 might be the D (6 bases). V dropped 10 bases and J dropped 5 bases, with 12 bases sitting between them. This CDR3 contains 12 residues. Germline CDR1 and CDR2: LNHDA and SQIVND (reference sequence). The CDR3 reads CATSGEHQPQHF. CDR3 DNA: TGTGCCACCTCAGGGGAGCATCAGCCCCAGCATTTT. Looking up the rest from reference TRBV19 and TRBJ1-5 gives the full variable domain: DGGITQSPKYLFRKEGQNVTLSCEQNLNHDAMYWYRQDPGQGLRLIYYSQIVNDFQKGDIAEGYSVSREKKESFPLTVTSAQKNPTAFYLCATSGEHQPQHFGDGTRLSIL.

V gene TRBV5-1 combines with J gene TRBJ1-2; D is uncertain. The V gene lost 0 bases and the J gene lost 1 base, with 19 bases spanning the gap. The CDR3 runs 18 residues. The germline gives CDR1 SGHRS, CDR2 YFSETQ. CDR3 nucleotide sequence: TGCGCCAGCAGCTTGGGGCCAAGGCGGGCAACGGGTAACTATGGCTACACCTTC. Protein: CASSLGPRRATGNYGYTF.

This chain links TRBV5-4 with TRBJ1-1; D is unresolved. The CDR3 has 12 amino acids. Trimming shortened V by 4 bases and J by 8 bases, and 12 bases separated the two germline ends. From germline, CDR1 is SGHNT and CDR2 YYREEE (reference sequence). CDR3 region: CASSLDAREAFF. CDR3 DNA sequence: TGTGCCAGCAGCCTGGACGCGCGGGAAGCTTTCTTT.

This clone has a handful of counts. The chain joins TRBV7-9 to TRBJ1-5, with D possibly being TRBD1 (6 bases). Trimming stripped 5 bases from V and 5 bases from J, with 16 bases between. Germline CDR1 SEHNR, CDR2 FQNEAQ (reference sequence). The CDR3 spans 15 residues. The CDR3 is CASSPSGDRHQPQHF. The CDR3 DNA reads TGTGCCAGCAGCCCTTCCGGTGACAGGCATCAGCCCCAGCATTTT.